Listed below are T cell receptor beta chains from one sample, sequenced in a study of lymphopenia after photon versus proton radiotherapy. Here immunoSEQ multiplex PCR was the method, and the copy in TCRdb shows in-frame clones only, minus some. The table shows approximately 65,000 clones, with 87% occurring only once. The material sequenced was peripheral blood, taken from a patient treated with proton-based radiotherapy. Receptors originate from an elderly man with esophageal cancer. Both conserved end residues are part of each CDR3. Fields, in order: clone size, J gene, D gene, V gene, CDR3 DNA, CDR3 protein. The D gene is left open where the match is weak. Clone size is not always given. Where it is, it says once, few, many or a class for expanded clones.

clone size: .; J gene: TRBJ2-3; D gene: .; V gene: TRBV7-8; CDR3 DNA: TGTGCCAGCAGCTTAGATAAGGGCGGTAGCACAGATACGCAGTATTTT; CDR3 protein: CASSLDKGGSTDTQYF
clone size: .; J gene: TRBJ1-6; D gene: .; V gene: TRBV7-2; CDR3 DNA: TGTGCCAGCAGCTTCACTGATTCACCCCTCCACTTT; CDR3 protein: CASSFTDSPLHF
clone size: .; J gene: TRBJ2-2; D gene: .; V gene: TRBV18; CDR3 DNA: TGTGCCAGCTCACCATTGGACAGAGACACCGGGGAGCTGTTTTTT; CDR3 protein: CASSPLDRDTGELFF
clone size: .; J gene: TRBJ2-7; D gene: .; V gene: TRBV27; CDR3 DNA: TGTGCCAGCAGTTTAAAGGGAACCTACGAGCAGTACTTC; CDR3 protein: CASSLKGTYEQYF
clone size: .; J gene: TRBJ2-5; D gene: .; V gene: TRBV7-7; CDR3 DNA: TGTGCCAGCAGCAAAGCTAGCGAGTTTGAGACCCAGTACTTC; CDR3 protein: CASSKASEFETQYF
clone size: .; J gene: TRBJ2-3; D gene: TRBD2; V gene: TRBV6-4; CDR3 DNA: TGTGCCAGCAGTGCCGGGACTAGGGAAACAGATACGCAGTATTTT; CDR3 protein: CASSAGTRETDTQYF
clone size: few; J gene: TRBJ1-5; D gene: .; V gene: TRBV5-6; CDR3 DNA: TGTGCCAGCAGCTTGCCCGATCAGCCCCAGCATTTT; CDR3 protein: CASSLPDQPQHF
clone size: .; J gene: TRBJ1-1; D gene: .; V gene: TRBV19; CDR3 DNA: TGTGCCAGTAGTTCTTTGGGGGGCACTGAAGCTTTCTTT; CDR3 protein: CASSSLGGTEAFF
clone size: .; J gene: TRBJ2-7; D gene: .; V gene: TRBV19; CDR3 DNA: TGTGCCAGTAGTAGGGACCTACGCTACGAGCAGTACTTC; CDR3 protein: CASSRDLRYEQYF
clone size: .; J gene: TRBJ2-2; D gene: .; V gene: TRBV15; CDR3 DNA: TGTGCCACCAGCAGAGGGTGGGGCCCGGATGTCGGGGAGCTGTTTTTT; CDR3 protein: CATSRGWGPDVGELFF
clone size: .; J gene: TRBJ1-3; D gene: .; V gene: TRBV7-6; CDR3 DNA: TGTGCCAGCAGCCGTACAGGGTTTGGAAACACCATATATTTT; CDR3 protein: CASSRTGFGNTIYF